Listed below are T cell receptor beta chains from one sample, sequenced in a study of shared clonotypes between healthy human individuals. Measured with immunoSEQ multiplex PCR; TCRdb has only the in-frame clones, and not every one. The repertoire holds 300,000 to 400,000 clones, with over 75% as singletons. Sequencing used memory CD8+ T cells sorted from blood. Receptors originate from a man younger than 35 in good health. Both conserved end residues are part of each CDR3. A D gene is named only where the DNA matches it firmly.

J gene	D gene	V gene	CDR3 protein	CDR3 DNA
TRBJ2-1	NA	TRBV6-6	CASSHNEQFF	TGTGCCAGCAGCCACAATGAGCAGTTCTTC
TRBJ1-2	NA	TRBV27	CASSSAVGAANYGYTF	TGTGCCAGCAGTTCCGCCGTGGGGGCTGCTAACTATGGCTACACCTTC
TRBJ2-1	TRBD2	TRBV4-1	CASSQTSGGAMEQFF	TGCGCCAGCAGCCAAACTAGCGGGGGGGCCATGGAGCAGTTCTTC
TRBJ1-1	NA	TRBV29-1	CSDSEAEAFF	TGCAGCGACTCAGAGGCTGAAGCTTTCTTT
TRBJ2-1	NA	TRBV13	CASSLYGYSYNEQFF	TGTGCCAGCAGCTTATATGGATACTCCTACAATGAGCAGTTCTTC
TRBJ1-4	NA	TRBV4-3	CASSQEQVFETNEKLFF	TGCGCCAGCAGCCAAGAGCAGGTGTTTGAAACTAATGAAAAACTGTTTTTT
TRBJ2-1	NA	TRBV29-1	CSVEGLSWVSDEQFF	TGCAGCGTTGAGGGGCTCTCGTGGGTGAGCGATGAGCAGTTCTTC
TRBJ1-5	TRBD1	TRBV28	CASRQTGIDQPQHF	TGTGCCAGCAGACAGACAGGGATAGATCAGCCCCAGCATTTT
TRBJ2-5	NA	TRBV5-1	CASSFGGQYQETQYF	TGCGCCAGCAGCTTCGGGGGGCAATACCAAGAGACCCAGTACTTC
TRBJ2-5	NA	TRBV4-1	CASSLPGAPQETQYF	TGCGCCAGCAGCCTCCCCGGGGCGCCACAAGAGACCCAGTACTTC
TRBJ1-6	NA	TRBV5-6	CASSLTQGGGVYNSPLHF	TGTGCCAGCAGCTTGACACAGGGTGGGGGAGTCTATAATTCACCCCTCCACTTT
TRBJ2-1	NA	TRBV9	CASSAKIGSEQFF	TGTGCCAGCAGCGCGAAAATAGGAAGTGAGCAGTTCTTC
TRBJ1-2	NA	TRBV6-6	CASSPTSGVPYGYTF	TGTGCCAGCAGTCCTACCTCCGGGGTCCCCTATGGCTACACCTTC
TRBJ1-5	NA	TRBV30	CAWSDGSPGAGNQPQHF	TGTGCCTGGAGTGATGGTTCCCCGGGAGCTGGCAATCAGCCCCAGCATTTT
TRBJ2-7	NA	TRBV27	CASSPTAGEVSYEQYF	TGTGCCAGCAGTCCTACAGCGGGCGAAGTCTCCTACGAGCAGTACTTC